The following is a TCR beta chain sequence with its context. Its antigen is currently unknown. The source of the sample is a study of cytomegalovirus exposure and HLA in healthy donors. Study-wide points: The dataset shows that most TCR sequences were rare, while some public TCRs occurred in many donors.

In germline, CDR1 is SGHRS, CDR2 YFSETQ. V shed 0 bases and J 4 bases; nucleotides not matched to a gene: 4. This CDR3 has 15 residues. In the PCR, 60 Vbeta and 13 Jbeta primers were used. Clones were read by immunoSEQ multiplex PCR, and TCRdb kept only the in-frame ones, dropping some. There are under 200,000 clones in the sample; roughly 82% occur only once, and about 6% lies in the top ten. V is TRBV5-1 and J is TRBJ2-3, with 8 bases identical to TRBD2. Input material: PBMCs. The sequence was obtained from a man between 50 and 59 years old in good health and CMV-seropositive. The CDR3 DNA is TGCGCCAGCAGCTTGGCGGGGACTAGTTCAGATACGCAGTATTTT. Its protein product is CASSLAGTSSDTQYF. The full variable domain, rest sourced from reference TRBV5-1 and TRBJ2-3, is KAGVTQTPRYLIKTRGQQVTLSCSPISGHRSVSWYQQTPGQGLQFLFEYFSETQRNKGNFPGRFSGRQFSNSRSEMNVSTLELGDSALYLCASSLAGTSSDTQYFGPGTRLTVL.